The 17 T cell receptor beta chains given below trace back to one sample, sequenced in a study of T cell responses to AZD1222 COVID-19 vaccine. Method: immunoSEQ multiplex PCR; TCRdb's copy keeps in-frame clones and lacks some. The sample contains about 120,000 clones, around 94% of which appear only once. The sequencing used peripheral blood, collected on day 0 of AZD1222 vaccination. The receptors come from an adult in good health.

CDR3 protein: CASSQEGGQYIQYF. The CDR3 coding sequence is TGTGCCAGCAGCCAAGAAGGCGGACAGTACATTCAGTACTTC. The chain uses TRBV3-1 (or the pseudogene TRBV3-2) and TRBJ2-4; D possibly corresponds to TRBD1 (6 bases). This CDR3 is built from 14 residues. Per germline, CDR1 LGHDT and CDR2 YNNKEL (reference sequence). V was cut by 0 bases and J by 8 bases, with 11 bases left in between.

The rearrangement joins TRBV5-8 to TRBJ1-6; D is undetermined. V lost 0 bases and J 0 bases, leaving 7 bases between the germline ends. The CDR3 spans 16 residues. Germline V lookup: CDR1 SGHTS, CDR2 YDEGEE. The CDR3 region has the DNA TGTGCCAGCAGCTTGGATGTAAGCTCCTATAATTCACCCCTCCACTTT. Translating gives CASSLDVSSYNSPLHF. Full variable domain (missing parts from reference TRBV5-8 and TRBJ1-6): EAGVTQSPTHLIKTRGQQATLRCSPISGHTSVYWYQQALGLGLQFLLWYDEGEERNRGNFPPRFSGRQFPNYSSELNVNALELEDSALYLCASSLDVSSYNSPLHFGNGTRLTVT.

The chain has TRBV3-1 (or the pseudogene TRBV3-2) and TRBJ2-2; maybe TRBD1 (6 bases). V was shortened by 8 bases and J by 9 bases, with 19 bases between the two germline ends. In germline, CDR1 is LGHDT, CDR2 YNNKEL (reference sequence). The CDR3 is 14 amino acids. The CDR3, as DNA: TGTGCCAGCTCGCAGACAGGTGCGAGTTGGGAGCTGTTTTTT. It translates to CASSQTGASWELFF.

J is TRBJ2-5 and V is TRBV30, with 9 nucleotides matching TRBD2. V gave up 0 bases and J gave up 4 bases; unmatched junction bases: 12. This CDR3 region has 17 residues. CDR1 is GTSNPN and CDR2 is SVGIG in the germline V gene (reference sequence). CDR3 bases: TGTGCCTGGAGTGTAAAGGTGCGGAGCGGGGGGAGAGAGACCCAGTACTTC. It is translated as CAWSVKVRSGGRETQYF.

The J gene is TRBJ1-2, the V gene TRBV4-1; no firm D call. The V end was cut by 3 bases, the J end by 4 bases, with 15 bases between. The germline gives CDR1 MGHRA, CDR2 YSYEKL. This CDR3 is built from 15 residues. Here the CDR3 DNA reads TGCGCCAGCAGCCACAACCTGCGGGATCTCTATGGCTACACCTTC. It codes for CASSHNLRDLYGYTF.

The chain is built from TRBV11-2 and TRBJ1-5; 8 bases match TRBD1. With 5 bases clipped from V and 1 base from J, the junction kept 7 bases outside the gene matches. This CDR3 spans 16 amino acids. Germline CDR1 and CDR2: SGHAT and FQNNGV. The CDR3 DNA is TGTGCCAGCAGCGCCCGGACAGGGACGAGCAATCAGCCCCAGCATTTT. Protein: CASSARTGTSNQPQHF. The full variable domain, in which reference TRBV11-2 and TRBJ1-5 provide the parts outside the CDR3, is EAGVAQSPRYKIIEKRQSVAFWCNPISGHATLYWYQQILGQGPKLLIQFQNNGVVDDSQLPKDRFSAERLKGVDSTLKIQPAKLEDSAVYLCASSARTGTSNQPQHFGDGTRLSIL.

The chain combines TRBV5-1 with TRBJ1-2, with D maybe TRBD1 (5 bases). Germline V gene sequence: CDR1 SGHRS, CDR2 YFSETQ. Trimming stripped 4 bases from V and 5 bases from J, with 15 bases between. CDR3 size: 14 residues. This CDR3 reads CASSPGGWIYGYTF. The CDR3 DNA sequence: TGCGCCAGCAGCCCCGGGGGGTGGATATATGGCTACACCTTC.

The genes are TRBV2 and TRBJ1-2; D not certain. Germline V gene lookup returns CDR1 SNHLY and CDR2 FYNNEI. The CDR3 runs 14 residues. V lost 5 bases, J lost 4 bases, and 14 bases lay in between. For the CDR3, the DNA is TGTGCCAGCAGTTCATCTATTGTGACCTATGGCTACACCTTC. This codes for CASSSSIVTYGYTF. Based on the CDR3 plus reference TRBV2 and TRBJ1-2, the full variable domain is EPEVTQTPSHQVTQMGQEVILRCVPISNHLYFYWYRQILGQKVEFLVSFYNNEISEKSEIFDDQFSVERPDGSNFTLKIRSTKLEDSAMYFCASSSSIVTYGYTFGSGTRLTVV.

The CDR3 protein is CASGGRTEAFF. As DNA, the CDR3 is TGTGCTAGTGGGGGGAGGACTGAAGCTTTCTTT. The chain carries TRBV12-5 and TRBJ1-1; D is uncertain. CDR3 size: 11 residues. Germline V gives CDR1 LGHNT, CDR2 FRNRAP. Trimming took 6 bases from V and 5 from J, leaving 7 bases between them.

Only one count was recorded for this clone. The sample contains more than one DNA sequence encoding this CDR3. The chain links TRBV30 to TRBJ1-5; perhaps TRBD1 as D (5 bases). The germline V and J ends were trimmed by 1 base and 5 bases, with 9 bases remaining between them. This CDR3 has 13 residues. CDR1 GTSNPN and CDR2 SVGIG come from the germline V gene (reference sequence). The CDR3 reads CAWSAQGDQPQHF. CDR3 bases: TGTGCCTGGAGTGCGCAGGGTGATCAGCCCCAGCATTTT.

V usage is TRBV11-3 and J usage is TRBJ1-1, with D possibly TRBD1 on 5 matching bases. The CDR3 extends over 15 amino acids. Germline V CDR1 and CDR2: SGHNT, YENEEA. V was clipped by 2 bases and J by 8 bases, with 18 bases between them. CDR3: CASSLIGGAGREAFF. DNA of the CDR3: TGTGCCAGCAGCTTAATCGGCGGAGCGGGGCGAGAAGCTTTCTTT.

The chain couples TRBV9 to TRBJ2-1; no definite D call. V was clipped by 4 bases and J by 3 bases, with 14 bases between them. This CDR3 has 15 amino acids. Germline loops: CDR1 SGDLS, CDR2 YYNGEE. CDR3 residues: CASSTQDLDYNEQFF. CDR3 nucleotides: TGTGCCAGCAGCACCCAAGACTTAGACTACAATGAGCAGTTCTTC.

This clone was detected only once. The chain couples TRBV19 to TRBJ1-3; the D gene is possibly TRBD1 (6 bases). The length of the CDR3 is 16 residues. Per germline, CDR1 LNHDA and CDR2 SQIVND (reference sequence). V was shortened by 2 bases and J by 0 bases, with 11 bases between the two germline ends. CDR3 sequence (DNA): TGTGCCAGTAGTATAAACGCGGACAGCTCTGGAAACACCATATATTTT. The encoded protein is CASSINADSSGNTIYF.

The gene calls are TRBV11-3 and TRBJ1-6; perhaps TRBD1 as D (5 bases). This CDR3 is built from 14 residues. Between the trimmed V and J ends, which lost 0 bases and 10 bases, there was a span of 10 bases. CDR1 and CDR2 from the germline V gene are SGHNT and YENEEA. The CDR3 DNA reads as TGTGCCAGCAGCTTAGATCAGGGAAGGTCACCCCTCCACTTT. This codes for CASSLDQGRSPLHF.

The chain combines TRBV7-9 with TRBJ1-1; D unresolved. This CDR3 comprises 12 residues. V gave up 5 bases and J gave up 5 bases, with 9 bases separating them. Germline CDR1 and CDR2: SEHNR and FQNEAQ (reference sequence). CDR3 sequence reads: CASSPQVTEAFF. The DNA for the CDR3 is TGTGCCAGCAGCCCCCAGGTAACTGAAGCTTTCTTT.

Remarks on this clone: The same CDR3 also results from other DNA sequences found in this sample. The rearrangement joins TRBV27 to TRBJ1-3; a weak D match, TRBD1 (6 bases). V lost 5 bases and J lost 4, with 9 bases in between. This CDR3 comprises 13 residues. Germline CDR1 and CDR2: MNHEY and SMNVEV (reference sequence). The CDR3 DNA sequence: TGTGCCAGCAGTCTCCAGGGGGGAAACACCATATATTTT. Protein product: CASSLQGGNTIYF.

The chain joins TRBV5-4 to TRBJ1-2; the D is unclear. Trimming left V 4 bases short and J 7 bases short, with 14 bases between. CDR3 length: 13 residues. From germline, CDR1 is SGHNT and CDR2 YYREEE (reference sequence). The CDR3 is CASSVPGYLGYTF. CDR3 nucleotides: TGTGCCAGCAGCGTTCCTGGGTATCTTGGCTACACCTTC.